This TCR beta chain was recovered during a study of T-cell memory formation after mild COVID-19. Study in general: Largely, TCR clusters stayed within a single donor.

MiXCR, run by TCRdb on the 5' RACE reads, gives a single entry per CDR3 protein. Of just over 150,000 distinct CDR3 sequences listed, about a third were seen once; the top ten hold more than 10%. The study's findings and limits: Contracting clones from day 15 to 85 had balanced CD4/CD8; later expanders favoured CD4+. Pre-infection memory held some responding clones, suggesting pre-existing cross-reactive T cells responded.

Trimming left V 0 bases short and J 4 bases short, with 9 bases between. The CDR3 extends over 14 amino acids. CDR1 and CDR2 (germline): DFQATT, SNEGSKA (reference sequence). Concerning this clonotype itself: Its target is unknown.

The sample was PBMCs or a T cell subset sorted from them (not recorded which). This TCR derives from an adult woman who had mild COVID-19 (a few samples of this study predate the infection). Cell type and time point are not known. The rearrangement uses TRBV20-1 and TRBJ2-2; D is tentatively TRBD1 or TRBD2 (5 bases each). CDR3 sequence reads: CSARDLGGTGELFF. In DNA form, the CDR3 reads TGCAGTGCTAGAGATCTTGGGGGCACCGGGGAGCTGTTTTTT.